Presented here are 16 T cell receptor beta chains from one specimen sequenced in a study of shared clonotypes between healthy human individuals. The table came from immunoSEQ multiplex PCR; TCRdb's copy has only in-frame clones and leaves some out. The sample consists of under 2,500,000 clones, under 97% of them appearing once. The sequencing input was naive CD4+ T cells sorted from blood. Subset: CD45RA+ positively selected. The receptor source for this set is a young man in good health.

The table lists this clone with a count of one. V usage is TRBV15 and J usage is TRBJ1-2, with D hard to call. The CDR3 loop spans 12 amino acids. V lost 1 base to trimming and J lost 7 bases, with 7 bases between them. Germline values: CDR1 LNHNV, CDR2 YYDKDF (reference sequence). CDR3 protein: CATSRVGFGYTF. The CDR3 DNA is TGTGCCACCAGCAGAGTCGGTTTTGGCTACACCTTC. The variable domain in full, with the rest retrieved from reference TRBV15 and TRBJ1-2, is DAMVIQNPRYQVTQFGKPVTLSCSQTLNHNVMYWYQQKSSQAPKLLFHYYDKDFNNEADTPDNFQSRRPNTSFCFLDIRSPGLGDTAMYLCATSRVGFGYTFGSGTRLTVV.

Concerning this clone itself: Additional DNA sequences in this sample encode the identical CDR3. This CDR3 is CAISPRLDSNQPQHF. In DNA, the CDR3 is TGTGCCATCAGTCCCCGTCTCGATAGCAATCAGCCCCAGCATTTT. The gene calls are TRBV10-3 and TRBJ1-5; D not certain. Deletions cut 5 bases from V and 0 bases from J, with 11 bases between. Looked up from germline, CDR1 is ENHRY and CDR2 is SYGVKD. This CDR3 region has 15 residues.

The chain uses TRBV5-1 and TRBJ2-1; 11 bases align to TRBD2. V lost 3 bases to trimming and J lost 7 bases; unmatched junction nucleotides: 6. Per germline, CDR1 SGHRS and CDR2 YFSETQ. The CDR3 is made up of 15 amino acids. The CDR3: CASSSSGGFTNEQFF. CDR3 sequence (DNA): TGCGCCAGCAGCTCTAGCGGGGGGTTCACGAATGAGCAGTTCTTC.

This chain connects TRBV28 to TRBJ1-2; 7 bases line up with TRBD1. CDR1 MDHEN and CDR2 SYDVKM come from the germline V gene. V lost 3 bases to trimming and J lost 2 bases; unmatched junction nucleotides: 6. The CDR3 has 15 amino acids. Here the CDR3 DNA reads TGTGCCAGCAGTTTCTTACAGGGGCTGAACTATGGCTACACCTTC. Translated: CASSFLQGLNYGYTF.

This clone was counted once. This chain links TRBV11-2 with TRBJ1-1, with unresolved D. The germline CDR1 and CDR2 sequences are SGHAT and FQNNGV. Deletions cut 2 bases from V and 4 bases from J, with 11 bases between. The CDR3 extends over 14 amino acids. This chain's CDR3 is CASSLSRLGTEAFF. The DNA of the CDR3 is TGTGCCAGCAGCTTAAGTAGACTGGGCACTGAAGCTTTCTTT.

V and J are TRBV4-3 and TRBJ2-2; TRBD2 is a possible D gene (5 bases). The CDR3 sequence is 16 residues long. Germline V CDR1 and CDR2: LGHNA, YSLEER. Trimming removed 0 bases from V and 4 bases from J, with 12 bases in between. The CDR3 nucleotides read TGCGCCAGCAGCCAAGATATCGCGGGCCTCACCGGGGAGCTGTTTTTT. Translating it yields CASSQDIAGLTGELFF.

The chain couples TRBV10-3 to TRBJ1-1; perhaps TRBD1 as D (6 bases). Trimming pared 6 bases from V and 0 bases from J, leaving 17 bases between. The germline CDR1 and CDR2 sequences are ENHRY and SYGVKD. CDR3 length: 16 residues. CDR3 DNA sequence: TGTGCCATCAGGTCGGGAGACAGGCGCATGAACACTGAAGCTTTCTTT. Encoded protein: CAIRSGDRRMNTEAFF.

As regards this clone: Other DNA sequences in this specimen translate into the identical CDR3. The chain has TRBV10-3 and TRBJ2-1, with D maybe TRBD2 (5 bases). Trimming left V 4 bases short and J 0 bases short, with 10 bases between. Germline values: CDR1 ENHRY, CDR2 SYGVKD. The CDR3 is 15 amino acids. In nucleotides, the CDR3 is TGTGCCATCAGTGGTGGAGGTCCCTCCTACAATGAGCAGTTCTTC. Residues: CAISGGGPSYNEQFF.

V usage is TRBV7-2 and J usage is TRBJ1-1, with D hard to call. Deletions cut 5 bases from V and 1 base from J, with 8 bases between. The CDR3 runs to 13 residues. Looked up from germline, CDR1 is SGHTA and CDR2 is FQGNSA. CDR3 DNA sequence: TGTGCCAGCAGCAGCCAAGCGAACACTGAAGCTTTCTTT. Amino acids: CASSSQANTEAFF.

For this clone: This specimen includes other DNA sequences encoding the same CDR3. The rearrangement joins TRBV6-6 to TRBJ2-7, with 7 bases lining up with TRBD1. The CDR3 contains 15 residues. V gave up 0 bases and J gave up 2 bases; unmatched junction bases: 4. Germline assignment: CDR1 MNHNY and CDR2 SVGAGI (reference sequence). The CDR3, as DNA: TGTGCCAGCAGTTACTCGGGTCAGGGGGCCTACGAGCAGTACTTC. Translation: CASSYSGQGAYEQYF.

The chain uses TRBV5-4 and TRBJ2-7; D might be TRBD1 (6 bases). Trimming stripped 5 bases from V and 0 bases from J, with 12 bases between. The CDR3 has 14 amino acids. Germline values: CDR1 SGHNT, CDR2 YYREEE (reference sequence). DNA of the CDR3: TGTGCCAGCAGACAAGACAGGAGCTCCTACGAGCAGTACTTC. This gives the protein CASRQDRSSYEQYF.

The CDR3 nucleotides read TGTGCCTGGAGTAGGGGGGAGCCCTACAATGAGCAGTTCTTC. Translation gives CAWSRGEPYNEQFF. The chain is built from TRBV30 and TRBJ2-1, with D tentatively TRBD1 or TRBD2 (6 bases each). The germline V gene encodes CDR1 GTSNPN and CDR2 SVGIG (reference sequence). V dropped 2 bases and J dropped 2 bases, with 10 bases sitting between them. The CDR3 consists of 14 residues.

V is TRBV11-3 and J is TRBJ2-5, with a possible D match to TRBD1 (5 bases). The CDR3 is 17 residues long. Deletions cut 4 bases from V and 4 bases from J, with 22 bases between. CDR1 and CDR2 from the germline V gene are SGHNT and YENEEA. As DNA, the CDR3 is TGTGCCAGCAGCTCATCGTTTCAGGGCCCGGACCGAGAGACCCAGTACTTC. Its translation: CASSSSFQGPDRETQYF. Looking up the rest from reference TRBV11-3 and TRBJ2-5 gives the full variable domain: EAGVVQSPRYKIIEKKQPVAFWCNPISGHNTLYWYLQNLGQGPELLIRYENEEAVDDSQLPKDRFSAERLKGVDSTLKIQPAELGDSAVYLCASSSSFQGPDRETQYFGPGTRLLVL.

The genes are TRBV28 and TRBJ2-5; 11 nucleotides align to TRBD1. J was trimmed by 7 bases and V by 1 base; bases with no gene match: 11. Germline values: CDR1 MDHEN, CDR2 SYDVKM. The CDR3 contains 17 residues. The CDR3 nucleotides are TGTGCCAGCAGTTTATTTTCCGGGACAGGGGGAGTGGGGACCCAGTACTTC. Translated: CASSLFSGTGGVGTQYF.

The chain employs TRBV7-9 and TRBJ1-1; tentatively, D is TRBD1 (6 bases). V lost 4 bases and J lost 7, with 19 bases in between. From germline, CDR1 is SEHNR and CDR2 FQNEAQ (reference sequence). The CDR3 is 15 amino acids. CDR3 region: CASSSQTGPSDEAFF. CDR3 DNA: TGTGCCAGCAGCTCCCAGACAGGCCCAAGTGATGAAGCTTTCTTT. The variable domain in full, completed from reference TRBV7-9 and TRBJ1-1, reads DTGVSQNPRHKITKRGQNVTFRCDPISEHNRLYWYRQTLGQGPEFLTYFQNEAQLEKSRLLSDRFSAERPKGSFSTLEIQRTEQGDSAMYLCASSSQTGPSDEAFFGQGTRLTVV.

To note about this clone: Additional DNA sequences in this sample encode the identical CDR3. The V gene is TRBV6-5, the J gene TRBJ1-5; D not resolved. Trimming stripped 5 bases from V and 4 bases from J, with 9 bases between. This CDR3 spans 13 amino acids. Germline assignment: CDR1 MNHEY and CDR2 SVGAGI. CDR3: CASSRRENQPQHF. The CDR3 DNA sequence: TGTGCCAGCAGTCGTAGGGAAAATCAGCCCCAGCATTTT.